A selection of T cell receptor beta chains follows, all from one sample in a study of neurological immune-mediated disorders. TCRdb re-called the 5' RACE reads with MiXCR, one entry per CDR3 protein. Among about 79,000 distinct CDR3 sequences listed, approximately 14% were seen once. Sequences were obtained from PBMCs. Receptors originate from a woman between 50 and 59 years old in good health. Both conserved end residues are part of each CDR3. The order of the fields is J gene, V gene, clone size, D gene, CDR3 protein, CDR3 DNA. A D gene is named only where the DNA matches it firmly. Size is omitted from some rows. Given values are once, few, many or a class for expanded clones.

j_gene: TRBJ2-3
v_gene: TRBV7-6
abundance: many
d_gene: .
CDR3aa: CASSLVFRADTQYF
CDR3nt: TGTGCCAGCAGCTTAGTGTTCAGGGCAGATACGCAGTATTTT

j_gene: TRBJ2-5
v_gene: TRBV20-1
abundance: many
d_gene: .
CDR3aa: CSARDSGGSQETQYF
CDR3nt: TGCAGTGCTAGAGATAGCGGAGGCAGCCAAGAGACCCAGTACTTC

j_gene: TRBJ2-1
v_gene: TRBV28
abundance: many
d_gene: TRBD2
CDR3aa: CASSLFGGLAGGDEQFF
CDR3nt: TGTGCCAGCAGTTTATTTGGGGGACTAGCGGGAGGGGATGAGCAGTTCTTC

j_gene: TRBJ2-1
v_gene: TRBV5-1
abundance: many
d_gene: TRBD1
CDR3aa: CASSGQGGGNEQFF
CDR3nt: TGCGCCAGCTCAGGACAGGGTGGGGGAAATGAGCAGTTCTTC

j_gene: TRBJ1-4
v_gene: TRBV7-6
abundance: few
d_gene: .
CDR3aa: CASSLDGIVNEKLFF
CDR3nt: TGTGCCAGCAGCTTGGACGGCATCGTTAATGAAAAACTGTTTTTT

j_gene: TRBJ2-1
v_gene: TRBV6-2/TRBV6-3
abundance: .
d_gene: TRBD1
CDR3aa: CASSATGDNEQFF
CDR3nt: TGTGCCAGCAGCGCGACAGGGGACAATGAGCAGTTCTTC

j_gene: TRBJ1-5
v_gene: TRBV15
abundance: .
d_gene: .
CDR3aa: CATSVPIGINQPQHF
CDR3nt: TGTGCCACCAGCGTTCCCATAGGTATCAATCAGCCCCAGCATTTT

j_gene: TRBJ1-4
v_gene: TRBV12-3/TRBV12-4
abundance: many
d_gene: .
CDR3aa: CASSPNGASNEKLFF
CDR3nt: TGTGCCAGCAGTCCTAACGGGGCGTCTAATGAAAAACTGTTTTTT

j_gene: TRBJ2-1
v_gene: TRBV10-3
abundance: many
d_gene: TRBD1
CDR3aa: CAISQRTGVQNEQFF
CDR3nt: TGTGCCATCAGCCAACGGACAGGGGTTCAAAATGAGCAGTTCTTC

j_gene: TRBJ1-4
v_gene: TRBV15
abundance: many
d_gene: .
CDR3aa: CATSRERGGPSEKLFF
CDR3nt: TGTGCCACCAGCAGAGAAAGGGGAGGACCTAGCGAAAAACTGTTTTTT

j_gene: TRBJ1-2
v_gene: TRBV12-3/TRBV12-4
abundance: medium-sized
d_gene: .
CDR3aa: CASSPTDRTYGYTF
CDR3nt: TGTGCCAGCAGTCCTACAGACAGGACCTATGGCTACACCTTC

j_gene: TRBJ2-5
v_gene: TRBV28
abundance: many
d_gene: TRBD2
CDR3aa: CASRGLAGEETQYF
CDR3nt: TGTGCCAGCAGGGGACTAGCGGGGGAAGAGACCCAGTACTTC

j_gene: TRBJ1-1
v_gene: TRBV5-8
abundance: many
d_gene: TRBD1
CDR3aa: CASSFPGGGTEAFF
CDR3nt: TGTGCCAGCAGCTTCCCAGGGGGCGGCACTGAAGCTTTCTTT

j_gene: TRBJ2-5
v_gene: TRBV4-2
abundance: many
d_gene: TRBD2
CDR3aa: CASSQDGATSGREQETQYF
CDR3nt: TGTGCCAGCAGCCAAGATGGGGCGACTAGCGGGAGAGAGCAAGAGACCCAGTACTTC

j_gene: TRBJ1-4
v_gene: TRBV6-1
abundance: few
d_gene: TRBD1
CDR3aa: CASSDGQGYEKLFF
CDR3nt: TGTGCCAGCAGCGACGGACAGGGGTATGAAAAACTGTTTTTT

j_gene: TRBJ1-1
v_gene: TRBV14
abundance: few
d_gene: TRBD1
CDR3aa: CASSRWDSLNTEAFF
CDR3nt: TGTGCCAGCAGCCGCTGGGACAGTTTGAACACTGAAGCTTTCTTT

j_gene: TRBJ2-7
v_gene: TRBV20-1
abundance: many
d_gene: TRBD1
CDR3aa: CSANQGQGNYEQYF
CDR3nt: TGCAGTGCCAACCAGGGACAGGGAAACTACGAGCAGTACTTC

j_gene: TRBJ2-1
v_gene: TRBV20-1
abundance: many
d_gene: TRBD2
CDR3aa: CSARVTAGKRGEQFF
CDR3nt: TGCAGTGCTAGAGTGACAGCGGGGAAGAGAGGTGAGCAGTTCTTC

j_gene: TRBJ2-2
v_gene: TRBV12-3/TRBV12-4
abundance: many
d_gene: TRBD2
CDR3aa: CASNQGTSGSPGELFF
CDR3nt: TGTGCCAGCAACCAGGGGACTAGCGGGAGCCCCGGGGAGCTGTTTTTT

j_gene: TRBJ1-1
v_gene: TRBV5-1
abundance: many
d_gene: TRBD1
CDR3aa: CASSFHGQAAEAFF
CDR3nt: TGCGCCAGCAGCTTCCATGGACAGGCCGCTGAAGCTTTCTTT

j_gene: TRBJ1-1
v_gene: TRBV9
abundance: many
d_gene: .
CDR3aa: CASSPEGRADTEAFF
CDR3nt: TGTGCCAGCAGCCCAGAGGGTCGGGCGGACACTGAAGCTTTCTTT

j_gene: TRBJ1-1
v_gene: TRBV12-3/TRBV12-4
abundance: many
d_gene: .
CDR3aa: CASTRGGSKAFF
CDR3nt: TGTGCCAGCACCCGAGGGGGGAGCAAAGCTTTCTTT

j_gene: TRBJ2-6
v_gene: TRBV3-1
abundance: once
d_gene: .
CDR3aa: CASSQDLGLSAANVLTF
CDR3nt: TGTGCCAGCAGCCAAGATTTGGGACTCTCTGCGGCTAACGTCCTGACTTTC

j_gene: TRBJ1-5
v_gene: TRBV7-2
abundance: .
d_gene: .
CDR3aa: CASSGKHTGTLDQPQHF
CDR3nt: TGTGCCAGCAGCGGTAAACACACCGGTACACTAGATCAGCCCCAGCATTTT

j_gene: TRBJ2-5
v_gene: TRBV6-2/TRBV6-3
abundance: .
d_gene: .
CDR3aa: CASSYLRSLGDQETQYF
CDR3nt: TGTGCCAGCAGTTATTTGAGGTCGCTGGGTGACCAAGAGACCCAGTACTTC

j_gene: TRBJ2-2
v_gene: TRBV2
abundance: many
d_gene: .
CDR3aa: CASRNRAYTGELFF
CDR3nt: TGTGCCAGCAGGAATAGGGCTTATACCGGGGAGCTGTTTTTT

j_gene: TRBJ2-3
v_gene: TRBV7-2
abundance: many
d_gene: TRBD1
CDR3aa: CASSRTGSSTDTQYF
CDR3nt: TGTGCCAGCAGCCGGACAGGGTCGTCAACAGATACGCAGTATTTT

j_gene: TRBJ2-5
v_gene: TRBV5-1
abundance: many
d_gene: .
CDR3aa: CASSLVSGQETQYF
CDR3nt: TGCGCCAGCAGCTTGGTTTCCGGACAAGAGACCCAGTACTTC

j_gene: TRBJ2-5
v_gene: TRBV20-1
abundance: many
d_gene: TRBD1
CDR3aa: CSVRSGGETQYF
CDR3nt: TGCAGTGTACGGTCAGGGGGAGAGACCCAGTACTTC

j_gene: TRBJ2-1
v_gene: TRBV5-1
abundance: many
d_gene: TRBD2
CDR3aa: CASRVGLAPPVDEQFF
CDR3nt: TGCGCCAGCAGGGTTGGACTAGCCCCCCCCGTCGATGAGCAGTTCTTC

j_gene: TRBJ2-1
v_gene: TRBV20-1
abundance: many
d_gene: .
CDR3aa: CSAGIWGDEQFF
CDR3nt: TGCAGTGCGGGAATATGGGGTGATGAGCAGTTCTTC

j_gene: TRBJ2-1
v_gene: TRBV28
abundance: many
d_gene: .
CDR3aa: CASSSLGPQFF
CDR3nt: TGTGCCAGCAGTTCTCTGGGGCCGCAGTTCTTC

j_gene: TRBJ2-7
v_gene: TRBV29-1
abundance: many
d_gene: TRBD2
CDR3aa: CSVAGTSGSEQYF
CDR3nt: TGCAGCGTTGCCGGGACTAGTGGTTCAGAGCAGTACTTC

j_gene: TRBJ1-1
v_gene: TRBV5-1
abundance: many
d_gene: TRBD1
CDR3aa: CASSLGQGVGTEAFF
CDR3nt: TGCGCCAGCAGCTTGGGACAGGGAGTAGGCACTGAAGCTTTCTTT

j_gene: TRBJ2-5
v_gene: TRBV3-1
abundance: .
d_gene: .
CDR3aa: CASSGLTQETQYF
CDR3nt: TGTGCCAGTTCAGGACTTACGCAAGAGACCCAGTACTTC

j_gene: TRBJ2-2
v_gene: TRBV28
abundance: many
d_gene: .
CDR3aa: CASSQTGMNTGELFF
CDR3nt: TGTGCCAGCAGTCAAACAGGGATGAACACCGGGGAGCTGTTTTTT

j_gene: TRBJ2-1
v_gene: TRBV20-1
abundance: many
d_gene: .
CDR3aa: CSARDSTNPYNEQFF
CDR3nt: TGCAGTGCGAGGGACTCCACGAACCCCTACAATGAGCAGTTCTTC

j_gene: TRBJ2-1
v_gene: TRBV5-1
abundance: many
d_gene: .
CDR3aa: CASSLASPGRNEQFF
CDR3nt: TGCGCCAGCAGCTTGGCCTCTCCGGGTCGAAATGAGCAGTTCTTC

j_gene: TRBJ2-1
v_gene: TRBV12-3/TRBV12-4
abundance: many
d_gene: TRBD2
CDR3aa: CASTLTSGTYNEQFF
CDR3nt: TGTGCCAGCACCCTTACTAGCGGGACCTACAATGAGCAGTTCTTC

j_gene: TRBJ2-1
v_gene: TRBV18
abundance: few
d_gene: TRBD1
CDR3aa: CASSPRTGLNEQFF
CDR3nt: TGTGCCAGCTCACCGCGGACAGGGCTAAATGAGCAGTTCTTC

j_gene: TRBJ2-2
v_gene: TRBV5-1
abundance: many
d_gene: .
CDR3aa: CASSSGIQAGELFF
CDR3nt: TGCGCCAGCAGCTCGGGAATCCAGGCCGGGGAGCTGTTTTTT

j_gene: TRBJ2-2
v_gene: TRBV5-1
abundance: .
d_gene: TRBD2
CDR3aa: CASSFTSAGELFF
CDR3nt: TGCGCCAGCAGCTTTACTAGCGCCGGGGAGCTGTTTTTT

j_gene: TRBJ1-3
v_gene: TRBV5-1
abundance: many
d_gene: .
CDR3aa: CASSRDGDSGNTIYF
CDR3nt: TGCGCCAGCAGCCGGGACGGTGACTCTGGAAACACCATATATTTT

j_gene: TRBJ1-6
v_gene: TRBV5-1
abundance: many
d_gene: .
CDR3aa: CASGTPGSPLHF
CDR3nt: TGCGCCAGCGGCACTCCGGGATCACCCCTCCACTTT

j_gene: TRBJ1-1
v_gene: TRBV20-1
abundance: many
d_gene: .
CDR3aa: CSARDGGSNTEAFF
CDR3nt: TGCAGTGCTAGAGATGGGGGAAGTAACACTGAAGCTTTCTTT

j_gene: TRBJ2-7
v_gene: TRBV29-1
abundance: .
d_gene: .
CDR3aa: CSDWKGGKYF
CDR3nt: TGCAGCGACTGGAAAGGCGGGAAGTACTTC

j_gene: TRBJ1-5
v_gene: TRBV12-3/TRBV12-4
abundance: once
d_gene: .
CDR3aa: CASSPRGQSNQPQHF
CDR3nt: TGTGCCAGCAGTCCCCGCGGACAGAGCAATCAGCCCCAGCATTTT

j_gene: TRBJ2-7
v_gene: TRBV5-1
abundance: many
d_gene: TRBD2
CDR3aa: CASSWGGSGGFNEQYF
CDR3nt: TGCGCCAGCAGCTGGGGGGGCAGCGGGGGATTCAACGAGCAGTACTTC

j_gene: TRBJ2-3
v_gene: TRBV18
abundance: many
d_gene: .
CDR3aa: CASSRLGLEDTQYF
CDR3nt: TGTGCCAGCTCACGATTAGGACTTGAAGATACGCAGTATTTT

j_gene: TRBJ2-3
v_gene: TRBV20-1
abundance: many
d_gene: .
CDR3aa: CSARTNRAKITDTQYF
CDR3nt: TGCAGTGCTAGAACCAACCGGGCTAAGATCACAGATACGCAGTATTTT

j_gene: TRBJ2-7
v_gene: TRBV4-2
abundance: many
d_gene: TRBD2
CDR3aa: CASSQGTSGAYYEQYF
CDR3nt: TGTGCCAGCAGCCAGGGGACTAGCGGGGCCTACTACGAGCAGTACTTC

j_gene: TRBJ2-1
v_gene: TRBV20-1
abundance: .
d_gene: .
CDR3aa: CSARDLGGPTEFF
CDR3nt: TGCAGTGCTAGAGATCTCGGCGGCCCTACGGAGTTCTTC

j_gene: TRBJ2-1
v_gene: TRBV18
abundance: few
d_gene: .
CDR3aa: CASSPAAGSVEQFF
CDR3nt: TGTGCCAGCTCCCCGGCTGCGGGGTCGGTTGAGCAGTTCTTC

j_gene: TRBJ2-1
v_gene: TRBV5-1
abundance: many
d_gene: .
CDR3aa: CASSLRSHDVGGEQFF
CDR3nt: TGCGCCAGCAGCTTGAGGTCCCACGACGTCGGTGGTGAGCAGTTCTTC

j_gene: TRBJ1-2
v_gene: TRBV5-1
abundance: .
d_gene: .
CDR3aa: CASSYMRGPYDGYTF
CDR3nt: TGCGCCAGCAGCTACATGCGGGGGCCATATGATGGCTACACCTTC

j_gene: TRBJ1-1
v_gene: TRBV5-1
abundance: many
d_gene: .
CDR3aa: CASSLAVQNTEAFF
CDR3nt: TGCGCCAGCAGCTTGGCAGTCCAGAACACTGAAGCTTTCTTT

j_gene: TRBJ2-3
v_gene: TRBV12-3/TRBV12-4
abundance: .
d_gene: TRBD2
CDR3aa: CASTPAGRGPTDTQYF
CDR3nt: TGTGCCAGCACCCCGGCGGGGAGGGGTCCCACAGATACGCAGTATTTT

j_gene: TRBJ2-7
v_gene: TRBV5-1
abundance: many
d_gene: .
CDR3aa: CASSLDHVSYEQYF
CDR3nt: TGCGCCAGCAGCTTGGATCACGTATCCTACGAGCAGTACTTC